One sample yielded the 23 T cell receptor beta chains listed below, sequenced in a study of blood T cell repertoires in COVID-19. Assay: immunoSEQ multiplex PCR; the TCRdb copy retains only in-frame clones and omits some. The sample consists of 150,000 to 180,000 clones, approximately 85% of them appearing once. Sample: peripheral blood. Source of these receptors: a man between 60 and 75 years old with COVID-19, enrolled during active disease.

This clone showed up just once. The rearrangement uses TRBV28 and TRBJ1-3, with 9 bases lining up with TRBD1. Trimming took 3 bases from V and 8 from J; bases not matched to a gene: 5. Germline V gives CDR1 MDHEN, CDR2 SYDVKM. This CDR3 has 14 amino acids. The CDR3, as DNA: TGTGCCAGCAGTTTGGAACAGGGGGCGGACACCATATATTTT. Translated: CASSLEQGADTIYF.

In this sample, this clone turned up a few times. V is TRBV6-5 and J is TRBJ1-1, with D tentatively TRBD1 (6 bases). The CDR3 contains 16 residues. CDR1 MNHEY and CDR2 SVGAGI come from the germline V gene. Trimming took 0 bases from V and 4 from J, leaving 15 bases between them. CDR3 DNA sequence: TGTGCCAGCAGTTACTCGAAGGCTTCAGGGGTCACTGAAGCTTTCTTT. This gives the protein CASSYSKASGVTEAFF.

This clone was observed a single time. The CDR3 loop reads CASSPRGGTGANVLTF. For the CDR3, the DNA is TGTGCCAGCAGCCCGAGGGGAGGGACTGGGGCCAACGTCCTGACTTTC. The chain links TRBV7-9 to TRBJ2-6, with 7 bases lining up with TRBD2. Germline assignment: CDR1 SEHNR and CDR2 FQNEAQ (reference sequence). Trimming took 5 bases from V and 2 from J; bases not matched to a gene: 6. This CDR3 contains 16 residues.

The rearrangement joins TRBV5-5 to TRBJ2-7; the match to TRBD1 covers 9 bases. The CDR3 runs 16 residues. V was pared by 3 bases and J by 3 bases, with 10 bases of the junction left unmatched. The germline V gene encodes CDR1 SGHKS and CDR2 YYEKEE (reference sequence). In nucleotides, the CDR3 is TGTGCCAGCAGCTCGACACCCGGGACAGGGAACTACGAGCAGTACTTC. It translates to CASSSTPGTGNYEQYF.

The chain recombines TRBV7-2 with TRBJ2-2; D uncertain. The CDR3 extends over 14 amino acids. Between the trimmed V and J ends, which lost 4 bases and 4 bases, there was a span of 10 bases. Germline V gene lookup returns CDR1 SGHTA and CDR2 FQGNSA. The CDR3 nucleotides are TGTGCCAGCAGCTCTTCCCTAGGCACCGGGGAGCTGTTTTTT. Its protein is CASSSSLGTGELFF.

This CDR3 is CASSYQSRGQPQHF. Written as DNA, the CDR3 is TGTGCCAGCAGTTACCAGTCTAGAGGTCAGCCCCAGCATTTT. The gene calls are TRBV6-2 or TRBV6-3 and TRBJ1-5, with D unclear. The V gene lost 2 bases and the J gene lost 6 bases, with 11 bases spanning the gap. CDR3 length equals 14 residues. Germline lookup yields CDR1 MNHEY and CDR2 SVGEGT.

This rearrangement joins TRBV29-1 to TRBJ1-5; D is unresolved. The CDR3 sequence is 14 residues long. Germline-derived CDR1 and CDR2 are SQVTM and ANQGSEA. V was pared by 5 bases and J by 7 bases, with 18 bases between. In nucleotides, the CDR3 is TGCAGCGTTAAAACGTCGAGGGAGGGACAGCCCCAGCATTTT. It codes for CSVKTSREGQPQHF.

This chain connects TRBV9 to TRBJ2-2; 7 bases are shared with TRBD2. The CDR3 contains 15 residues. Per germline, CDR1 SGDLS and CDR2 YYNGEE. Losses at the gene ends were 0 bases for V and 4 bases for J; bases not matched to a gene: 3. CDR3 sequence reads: CASSVAGGGTGELFF. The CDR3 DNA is TGTGCCAGCAGCGTAGCGGGAGGCGGCACCGGGGAGCTGTTTTTT.

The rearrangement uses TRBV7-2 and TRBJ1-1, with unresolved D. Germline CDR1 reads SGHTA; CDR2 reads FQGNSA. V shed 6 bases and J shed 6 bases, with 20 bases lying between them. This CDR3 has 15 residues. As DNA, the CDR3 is TGTGCCAGCAGGTTGCGGGCGATTGAGCTCCCTGAAGCTTTCTTT. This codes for CASRLRAIELPEAFF.

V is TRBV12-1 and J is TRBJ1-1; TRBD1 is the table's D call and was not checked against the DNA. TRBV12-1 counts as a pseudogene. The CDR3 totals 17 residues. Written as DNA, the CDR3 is TGTGCCAGCAACGATACGGACTCGAAGGGGGCGAATACTGAAGCTTTCTTT. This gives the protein CASNDTDSKGANTEAFF.

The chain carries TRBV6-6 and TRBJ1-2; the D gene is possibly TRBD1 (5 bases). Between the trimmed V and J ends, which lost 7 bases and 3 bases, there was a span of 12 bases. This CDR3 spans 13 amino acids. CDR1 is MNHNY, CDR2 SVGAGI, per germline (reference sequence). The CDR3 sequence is CASTGHGDYGYTF. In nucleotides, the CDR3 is TGTGCCAGCACTGGACATGGGGACTATGGCTACACCTTC.

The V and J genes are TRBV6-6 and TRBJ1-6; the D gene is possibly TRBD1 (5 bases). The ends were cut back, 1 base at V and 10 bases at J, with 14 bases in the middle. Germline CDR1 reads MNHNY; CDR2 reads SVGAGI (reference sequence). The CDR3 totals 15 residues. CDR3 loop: CASSYYSRAGSPLHF. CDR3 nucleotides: TGTGCCAGCAGTTACTATAGCAGGGCTGGATCACCCCTCCACTTT.

In DNA, the CDR3 is TGTGCCAGCACCTGGGCAGGGTTTGAGGGCAATCAGCCCCAGCATTTT. Its protein product is CASTWAGFEGNQPQHF. The chain is built from TRBV28 and TRBJ1-5, with D perhaps TRBD1 (5 bases). The length of the CDR3 is 16 residues. Deletions cut 7 bases from V and 2 bases from J, with 18 bases between. Germline V gene data show CDR1 as MDHEN and CDR2 as SYDVKM. Using reference TRBV28 and TRBJ1-5 for the parts outside the CDR3, the full variable domain is DVKVTQSSRYLVKRTGEKVFLECVQDMDHENMFWYRQDPGLGLRLIYFSYDVKMKEKGDIPEGYSVSREKKERFSLILESASTNQTSMYLCASTWAGFEGNQPQHFGDGTRLSIL.

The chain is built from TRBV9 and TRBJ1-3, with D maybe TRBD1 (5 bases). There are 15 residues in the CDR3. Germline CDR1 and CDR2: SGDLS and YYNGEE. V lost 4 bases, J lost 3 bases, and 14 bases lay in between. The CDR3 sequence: CASSPRPGNGNTIYF. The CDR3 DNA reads TGTGCCAGCAGCCCCCGTCCAGGGAATGGAAACACCATATATTTT. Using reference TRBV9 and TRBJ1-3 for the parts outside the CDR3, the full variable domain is DSGVTQTPKHLITATGQRVTLRCSPRSGDLSVYWYQQSLDQGLQFLIQYYNGEERAKGNILERFSAQQFPDLHSELNLSSLELGDSALYFCASSPRPGNGNTIYFGEGSWLTVV.

The CDR3 protein is CASSEFSTEAFF. The CDR3 coding sequence is TGCGCCAGCAGTGAGTTCAGCACTGAAGCTTTCTTT. This sequence joins TRBV10-2 and TRBJ1-1; D call uncertain. The CDR3 is 12 amino acids. The ends were cut back, 1 base at V and 4 bases at J, with 4 bases in the middle. Per the germline V gene, CDR1 is WSHSY and CDR2 is SAAADI.

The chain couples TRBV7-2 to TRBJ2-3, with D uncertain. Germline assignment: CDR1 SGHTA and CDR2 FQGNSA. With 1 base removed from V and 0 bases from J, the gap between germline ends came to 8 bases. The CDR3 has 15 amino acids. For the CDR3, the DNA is TGTGCCAGCAGCTTAGTAGTGGTCAGCACAGATACGCAGTATTTT. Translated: CASSLVVVSTDTQYF.

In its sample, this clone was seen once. Here the CDR3 DNA reads TGTGCCACCAGTGAAGGGGACAGGTCCGGCGGGGAGCTGTTTTTT. Amino acids: CATSEGDRSGGELFF. The rearrangement joins TRBV24-1 to TRBJ2-2, with 8 bases that match TRBD1. CDR1 and CDR2 from the germline V gene are KGHDR and SFDVKD. The CDR3 runs 15 residues. V lost 4 bases, J lost 7 bases, and 7 bases stayed unmatched.

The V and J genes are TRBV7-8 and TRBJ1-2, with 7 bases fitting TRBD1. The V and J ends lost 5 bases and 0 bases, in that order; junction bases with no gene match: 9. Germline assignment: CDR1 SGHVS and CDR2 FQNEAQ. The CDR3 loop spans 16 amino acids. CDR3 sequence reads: CASSPRTGQANYGYTF. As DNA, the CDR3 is TGTGCCAGCAGCCCCCGGACAGGACAAGCTAACTATGGCTACACCTTC.

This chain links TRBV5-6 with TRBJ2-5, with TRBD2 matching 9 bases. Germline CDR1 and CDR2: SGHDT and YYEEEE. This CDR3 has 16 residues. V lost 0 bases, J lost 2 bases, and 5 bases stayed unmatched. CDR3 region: CASSLVSAGGQETQYF. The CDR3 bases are TGTGCCAGCAGCTTGGTTTCGGCGGGAGGGCAAGAGACCCAGTACTTC.

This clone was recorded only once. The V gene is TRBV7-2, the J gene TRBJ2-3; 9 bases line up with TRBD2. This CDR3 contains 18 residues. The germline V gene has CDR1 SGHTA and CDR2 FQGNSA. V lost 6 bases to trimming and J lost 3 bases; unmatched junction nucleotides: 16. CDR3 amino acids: CASSLMGLAGIGTDTQYF. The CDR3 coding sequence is TGTGCCAGCAGTCTAATGGGGCTAGCGGGGATCGGTACAGATACGCAGTATTTT.

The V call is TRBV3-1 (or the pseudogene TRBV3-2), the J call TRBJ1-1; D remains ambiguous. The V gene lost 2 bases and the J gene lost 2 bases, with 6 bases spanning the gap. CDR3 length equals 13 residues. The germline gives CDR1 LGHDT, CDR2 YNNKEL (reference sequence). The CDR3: CASSQMSNTEAFF. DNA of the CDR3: TGTGCCAGCAGCCAAATGAGCAACACTGAAGCTTTCTTT.

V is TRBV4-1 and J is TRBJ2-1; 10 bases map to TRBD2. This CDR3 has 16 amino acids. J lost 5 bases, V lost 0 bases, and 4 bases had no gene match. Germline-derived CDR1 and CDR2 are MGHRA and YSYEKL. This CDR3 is CASSQDRGTSDNEQFF. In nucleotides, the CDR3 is TGCGCCAGCAGCCAAGACCGGGGGACTAGCGACAATGAGCAGTTCTTC.

This CDR3 reads CASSLDRGTSGRFYNEQFF. CDR3 sequence (DNA): TGTGCCAGCAGCTTAGATCGGGGGACTAGCGGGAGGTTTTACAATGAGCAGTTCTTC. The V gene is TRBV11-3, the J gene TRBJ2-1, with TRBD2 matching over 15 bases. V shed 0 bases and J 4 bases; nucleotides not matched to a gene: 7. CDR1 and CDR2 (germline): SGHNT, YENEEA. This CDR3 is built from 19 residues.